A single sample is the source of the 24 T cell receptor beta chains below, sequenced in a study of regulatory and conventional T cells in RAG deficiency. The sorted regulatory T cells were CD4+, CD25-high and CD127-low, with genomic DNA sequenced. Measured with immunoSEQ multiplex PCR; TCRdb has only the in-frame clones, and not every one. The sample has around 10,000 clones, around 89% seen once. The sample was also linked to a second study, of regulatory T cells. From that second work: The PCR used 52 TRBV and 13 TRBJ primers.

Sequencing input: Tregs sorted from blood. The receptors originated from a human donor in good health.

The chain uses TRBV28 and TRBJ1-2; 7 bases are shared with TRBD1. Germline assignment: CDR1 MDHEN and CDR2 SYDVKM. The CDR3 is made up of 16 amino acids. V shed 1 base and J 4 bases; nucleotides not matched to a gene: 9. The CDR3 sequence: CASSLFFRTGAYGYTF. The CDR3 DNA reads as TGTGCCAGCAGTTTATTCTTCCGGACAGGAGCCTATGGCTACACCTTC.

V gene TRBV6-1 combines with J gene TRBJ1-1; D unclear. Germline CDR1 MNHNS, CDR2 SASEGT. This CDR3 comprises 13 residues. Trimming pared 6 bases from V and 6 bases from J, leaving 14 bases between. The CDR3 here is CASRWAGSAEAFF. The CDR3 bases are TGTGCCAGCAGGTGGGCCGGTTCGGCTGAAGCTTTCTTT.

The V call is TRBV6-1, the J call TRBJ2-2, with 10 bases fitting TRBD1. With V trimmed by 8 bases and J by 5 bases, 5 bases remained unmatched. Per germline, CDR1 MNHNS and CDR2 SASEGT. This CDR3 is 14 amino acids long. The CDR3 DNA reads as TGTGCCAGCGGCCGGGACAGGGGAACCGGGGAGCTGTTTTTT. Protein product: CASGRDRGTGELFF.

The chain couples TRBV5-1 to TRBJ2-1; 8 nucleotides align to TRBD2. CDR1 is SGHRS and CDR2 is YFSETQ in the germline V gene. The J segment lost 9 bases and the V segment lost 0 bases, leaving 8 bases of the junction unmatched. This CDR3 comprises 15 residues. As DNA, the CDR3 is TGCGCCAGCAGCTTGGAGTGGGGGACTAGTGGTGAGCAGTTCTTC. Encoded protein: CASSLEWGTSGEQFF. Full variable domain (remainder filled in from reference TRBV5-1 and TRBJ2-1): KAGVTQTPRYLIKTRGQQVTLSCSPISGHRSVSWYQQTPGQGLQFLFEYFSETQRNKGNFPGRFSGRQFSNSRSEMNVSTLELGDSALYLCASSLEWGTSGEQFFGPGTRLTVL.

The chain couples TRBV11-3 to TRBJ2-1; D gene uncertain. The CDR3 has 17 amino acids. Deletions cut 1 base from V and 1 base from J, with 14 bases between. Germline V lookup: CDR1 SGHNT, CDR2 YENEEA. The CDR3 is CASSLVWVQQSYNEQFF. The CDR3 DNA reads as TGTGCCAGCAGCTTAGTTTGGGTCCAGCAATCCTACAATGAGCAGTTCTTC.

The chain has TRBV30 and TRBJ2-7; TRBD2 is a possible D gene (5 bases). Germline V gene data show CDR1 as GTSNPN and CDR2 as SVGIG (reference sequence). The CDR3 is made up of 11 amino acids. With 2 bases removed from V and 4 bases from J, the gap between germline ends came to 6 bases. This chain's CDR3 is CAWSRRYEQYF. The CDR3 DNA sequence: TGTGCCTGGAGTAGGAGGTACGAGCAGTACTTC.

The rearrangement joins TRBV28 to TRBJ2-5; D may be TRBD1 (6 bases). The germline gives CDR1 MDHEN, CDR2 SYDVKM. The CDR3 covers 14 residues. The germline V and J ends were trimmed by 3 bases and 2 bases, with 10 bases remaining between them. As DNA, the CDR3 is TGTGCCAGCAGTTTTCAAGGGACACAAGAGACCCAGTACTTC. Translation: CASSFQGTQETQYF.

The CDR3 nucleotides are TGTGCCACCAGCAGAGGCCGGGACAGGGTCTCTGGAAACACCATATATTTT. Its translation: CATSRGRDRVSGNTIYF. V is TRBV15 and J is TRBJ1-3; 9 positions agree with TRBD1. Losses at the gene ends were 1 base for V and 0 bases for J; bases not matched to a gene: 4. CDR3 length equals 17 residues. Germline values: CDR1 LNHNV, CDR2 YYDKDF (reference sequence).

In its sample, this clone was seen once. This rearrangement joins TRBV5-1 to TRBJ1-2; TRBD1 is a possible D gene (5 bases). Germline loops: CDR1 SGHRS, CDR2 YFSETQ. Between the trimmed V and J ends, which lost 1 base and 1 base, there was a span of 8 bases. The CDR3 loop spans 14 amino acids. CDR3 bases: TGCGCCAGCAGCTTGCAGGGCAATAACTATGGCTACACCTTC. This codes for CASSLQGNNYGYTF.

J is TRBJ2-7 and V is TRBV4-1, with TRBD1 as a possible D gene (6 bases). V lost 4 bases and J 1 base, leaving 11 bases between the germline ends. Germline V lookup: CDR1 MGHRA, CDR2 YSYEKL. The CDR3 spans 14 residues. The CDR3 protein is CASSPRDTSYEQYF. The CDR3 DNA sequence: TGCGCCAGCAGCCCCCGGGACACTTCCTACGAGCAGTACTTC.

Only one count was recorded for this clone. This rearrangement joins TRBV11-2 to TRBJ2-7; 8 nucleotides line up with TRBD2. CDR1 and CDR2 from the germline V gene are SGHAT and FQNNGV. This CDR3 region has 16 residues. Trimming at V came to 2 bases and at J to 0 bases, leaving 6 bases not matched to a gene. CDR3 DNA sequence: TGTGCCAGCAGCTTATGGTTAGCGGGGCTCTCCTACGAGCAGTACTTC. Amino acid sequence: CASSLWLAGLSYEQYF.

The chain joins TRBV7-3 to TRBJ1-1, with 7 bases fitting TRBD1. From germline, CDR1 is SGHTA and CDR2 FQGTGA. The CDR3 totals 13 residues. Trimming cost V 2 bases and J 9 bases; bases outside gene matches: 6. The CDR3: CASSLGDSEKAFF. CDR3 DNA sequence: TGTGCCAGCAGCTTAGGGGACAGCGAAAAAGCTTTCTTT.

The rearrangement joins TRBV5-6 to TRBJ1-3; unclear D gene. The germline V gene encodes CDR1 SGHDT and CDR2 YYEEEE. The CDR3 loop spans 16 amino acids. With 4 bases removed from V and 4 bases from J, the gap between germline ends came to 18 bases. CDR3 in amino acids: CASSQLGLGSGNTIYF. CDR3 nucleotide sequence: TGTGCCAGCAGCCAACTGGGTCTAGGGTCCGGAAACACCATATATTTT. Supplemented by reference TRBV5-6 and TRBJ1-3, the full variable domain reads DAGVTQSPTHLIKTRGQQVTLRCSPKSGHDTVSWYQQALGQGPQFIFQYYEEEERQRGNFPDRFSGHQFPNYSSELNVNALLLGDSALYLCASSQLGLGSGNTIYFGEGSWLTVV.

The chain employs TRBV7-8 and TRBJ2-7; no clear D. Germline-derived CDR1 and CDR2 are SGHVS and FQNEAQ. The CDR3 is 16 amino acids. Between the trimmed V and J ends, which lost 7 bases and 7 bases, there was a span of 26 bases. The CDR3 nucleotides are TGTGCCAGCACCCTCCAAAGCGCGGTTTTCCCTCTGGAGCAGTACTTC. Residues: CASTLQSAVFPLEQYF.

The rearrangement uses TRBV5-1 and TRBJ2-2; 8 bases fit TRBD2. Per the germline V gene, CDR1 is SGHRS and CDR2 is YFSETQ. This CDR3 has 14 residues. V shed 6 bases and J 6 bases; nucleotides not matched to a gene: 7. The DNA for the CDR3 is TGCGCCAGCACTCCGGGAGGGCCGTCCGGGGAGCTGTTTTTT. Protein sequence: CASTPGGPSGELFF.

This chain connects TRBV6-1 to TRBJ1-2, with a possible D match to TRBD1 (6 bases). Germline CDR1 and CDR2: MNHNS and SASEGT. V lost 10 bases, J lost 6 bases, and 15 bases lay in between. The length of the CDR3 is 12 residues. This chain's CDR3 is CATRRNRDGYTF. The CDR3 nucleotides are TGTGCCACCCGAAGGAACAGGGATGGCTACACCTTC.

The chain joins TRBV9 to TRBJ2-6; D is ambiguous. This CDR3 comprises 19 residues. The germline V gene encodes CDR1 SGDLS and CDR2 YYNGEE. The V gene lost 2 bases and the J gene lost 0 bases, with 18 bases spanning the gap. For the CDR3, the DNA is TGTGCCAGCAGCGTTGGCCGTGTGGCTTCGGCCTCTGGGGCCAACGTCCTGACTTTC. Translation gives CASSVGRVASASGANVLTF.

The J gene is TRBJ1-1, the V gene TRBV5-4; no firm D call. Germline CDR1 reads SGHNT; CDR2 reads YYREEE (reference sequence). This CDR3 contains 14 residues. V shed 1 base and J shed 1 base, with 8 bases lying between them. The CDR3 loop is CASSLKQKNTEAFF. The CDR3 bases are TGTGCCAGCAGCTTGAAACAGAAGAACACTGAAGCTTTCTTT.

The chain carries TRBV5-6 and TRBJ2-5; D remains ambiguous. The CDR3 contains 14 residues. V was shortened by 1 base and J by 4 bases, with 11 bases between the two germline ends. Germline-derived CDR1 and CDR2 are SGHDT and YYEEEE. CDR3 nucleotides: TGTGCCAGCAGCTTGCGCCGGAGAGTAGAGACCCAGTACTTC. Protein product: CASSLRRRVETQYF.

This clone was seen a single time. V and J are TRBV7-6 and TRBJ2-1; 11 nucleotides line up with TRBD1. V was clipped by 5 bases and J by 7 bases; unmatched bases: 13. CDR3 length: 17 amino acids. The germline V gene encodes CDR1 SGHVS and CDR2 FNYEAQ. CDR3 DNA: TGTGCCAGCAGCCCGTACCGGGACAGGGGGTTGAGGAATGAGCAGTTCTTC. Encoded protein: CASSPYRDRGLRNEQFF.

Turning to this clone: The same CDR3 also results from other DNA sequences found in this sample. The rearrangement joins TRBV7-3 to TRBJ2-7; 10 nucleotides agree with TRBD1. From germline, CDR1 is SGHTA and CDR2 FQGTGA. The CDR3 loop spans 15 amino acids. V lost 5 bases and J lost 3; bases outside the gene matches: 7. For the CDR3, the DNA is TGTGCCAGCAGCACTACCGGGACAGGGGTCTACGAGCAGTACTTC. This encodes CASSTTGTGVYEQYF.

This CDR3 reads CASSLGGTGWTGELFF. In nucleotides, the CDR3 is TGTGCCAGCAGCTTAGGAGGGACAGGGTGGACCGGGGAGCTGTTTTTT. The chain is built from TRBV7-6 and TRBJ2-2, with 9 bases matching TRBD1. CDR1 and CDR2 (germline): SGHVS, FNYEAQ. The CDR3 runs to 16 residues. J gave up 5 bases and V 1 base, and 5 bases lay outside the gene matches.

J is TRBJ1-2 and V is TRBV9; D perhaps matches TRBD1 (5 bases). This CDR3 has 14 amino acids. Germline V gene data show CDR1 as SGDLS and CDR2 as YYNGEE. Trimming took off 3 bases at V and 2 bases at J, with 11 bases between the two ends. CDR3 loop: CASSAVRGNYGYTF. The CDR3 region has the DNA TGTGCCAGCAGCGCGGTACGGGGGAACTATGGCTACACCTTC.

The rearrangement uses TRBV6-5 and TRBJ1-2; D call uncertain. Deletions cut 2 bases from V and 3 bases from J, with 13 bases between. Looked up from germline, CDR1 is MNHEY and CDR2 is SVGAGI. The CDR3 consists of 15 residues. In DNA form, the CDR3 reads TGTGCCAGCAGTTACGGCCTCCGAGCAGACTATGGCTACACCTTC. It encodes CASSYGLRADYGYTF.